A single sample gave rise to the 14 T cell receptor beta chains below, sequenced in a study of Ad26.COV2.S vaccination and SARS-CoV-2 variants. The sample's treatment: around 19 received Ad26.COV2.S at low or high dose, single or two shots; about 5 received placebo; per-sample allocation not given. Day 63 following the first vaccine or placebo injection was when the samples were taken. Here immunoSEQ multiplex PCR was the method, and the copy in TCRdb shows in-frame clones only, minus some. The data contain roughly 380,000 clones, 80% to 90% of them singletons. The sequencing here drew on peripheral blood, taken in a trial of Ad26.COV2.S vaccine versus placebo. These receptors were collected from a person between 18 and 60 years old who received the Ad26.COV2.S COVID-19 vaccine or a placebo.

The chain employs TRBV19 and TRBJ2-2; D unclear. This CDR3 has 14 amino acids. CDR1 is LNHDA, CDR2 SQIVND, per germline (reference sequence). With 7 bases removed from V and 5 bases from J, the gap between germline ends came to 14 bases. In nucleotides, the CDR3 is TGTGCCAGTACCCGGGCCAGGCGGACCGGGGAGCTGTTTTTT. Its translation: CASTRARRTGELFF.

This chain connects TRBV19 to TRBJ2-3, with D possibly matching TRBD2 (6 bases). The CDR3 runs to 12 residues. Trimming removed 6 bases at V and 2 bases at J, with 6 bases between. CDR1 is LNHDA and CDR2 is SQIVND in the germline V gene (reference sequence). The CDR3 protein is CASRDYTDTQYF. The CDR3 DNA is TGTGCCAGTAGGGACTACACAGATACGCAGTATTTT.

The CDR3 loop reads CASSPGASSYNSPLHF. The CDR3 DNA is TGTGCCAGCTCACCAGGGGCGAGCTCCTATAATTCACCCCTCCACTTT. V gene TRBV18 combines with J gene TRBJ1-6; possible D gene TRBD1, 5 bases. This CDR3 region has 16 residues. V gave up 2 bases and J gave up 0 bases, with 8 bases separating them. CDR1 is KGHSH, CDR2 LQKENI, per germline.

This clone has a single count. The rearrangement joins TRBV5-1 to TRBJ1-1; TRBD1 is a possible D gene (5 bases). The CDR3 runs to 14 residues. The V gene's germline CDR1 is SGHRS and CDR2 YFSETQ. The ends were cut back, 5 bases at V and 3 bases at J, with 14 bases in the middle. The CDR3 here is CASSLGGLDTEAFF. The CDR3, as DNA: TGCGCCAGCAGTCTGGGGGGTTTGGACACTGAAGCTTTCTTT.

The chain couples TRBV5-1 to TRBJ2-7, with TRBD2 as a possible D gene (6 bases). From germline, CDR1 is SGHRS and CDR2 YFSETQ. The CDR3 has 14 amino acids. With 1 base removed from V and 0 bases from J, the gap between germline ends came to 8 bases. The CDR3 region is CASSLSGSSYEQYF. In DNA form, the CDR3 reads TGCGCCAGCAGCTTGTCCGGGAGCTCCTACGAGCAGTACTTC.

This clone was picked up one time. The genes are TRBV5-4 and TRBJ2-3; 10 nucleotides match TRBD2. The CDR3 is 16 residues long. Germline V gene lookup returns CDR1 SGHNT and CDR2 YYREEE (reference sequence). V shed 4 bases, J shed 0 bases, and the junction held 5 bases outside the gene matches. Here the CDR3 reads CASSRLAGASTDTQYF. The CDR3 nucleotides read TGTGCCAGCAGCCGGCTAGCGGGGGCTAGCACAGATACGCAGTATTTT.

In its sample, this clone was seen once. The rearrangement links TRBV3-1 (or the pseudogene TRBV3-2) to TRBJ1-3, with 8 bases fitting TRBD1. The CDR3 is 17 residues long. Losses at the gene ends were 0 bases for V and 2 bases for J; bases not matched to a gene: 6. The germline V gene encodes CDR1 LGHDT and CDR2 YNNKEL (reference sequence). CDR3: CASSQDTLTGAGNTIYF. DNA of the CDR3: TGTGCCAGCAGCCAAGACACCTTGACAGGGGCTGGAAACACCATATATTTT.

V is TRBV6-2 or TRBV6-3 and J is TRBJ2-5, with D possibly TRBD1 on 6 matching bases. Germline-derived CDR1 and CDR2 are MNHEY and SVGEGT. The length of the CDR3 is 16 residues. The V gene lost 0 bases and the J gene lost 1 base, with 12 bases spanning the gap. For the CDR3, the DNA is TGTGCCAGCAGTTACTCGTTGGGGGCAATCCAAGAGACCCAGTACTTC. It is translated as CASSYSLGAIQETQYF.

V and J are TRBV5-6 and TRBJ2-4, with unresolved D. Germline CDR1 reads SGHDT; CDR2 reads YYEEEE. The CDR3 is made up of 12 amino acids. V was cut by 0 bases and J by 6 bases, with 4 bases left in between. The CDR3 DNA reads as TGTGCCAGCAGCTTGGGGCCAAACATTCAGTACTTC. Encoded protein: CASSLGPNIQYF. Together with reference TRBV5-6 and TRBJ2-4, the CDR3 gives the full variable domain: DAGVTQSPTHLIKTRGQQVTLRCSPKSGHDTVSWYQQALGQGPQFIFQYYEEEERQRGNFPDRFSGHQFPNYSSELNVNALLLGDSALYLCASSLGPNIQYFGAGTRLSVL.

The sample holds many counts of this clone. The chain uses TRBV27 and TRBJ1-1, with no clear D. This CDR3 has 12 amino acids. CDR1 and CDR2 (germline): MNHEY, SMNVEV (reference sequence). Trimming took off 5 bases at V and 1 base at J, with 5 bases between the two ends. CDR3 in amino acids: CASSLGNTEAFF. CDR3 DNA sequence: TGTGCCAGCAGTCTTGGGAACACTGAAGCTTTCTTT.

This clone was found a few times. The CDR3: CASQNSGGQPQHF. CDR3 sequence (DNA): TGTGCCAGCCAAAACTCCGGGGGCCAGCCCCAGCATTTT. The chain is built from TRBV12-3 or TRBV12-4 and TRBJ1-5; TRBD1 might be the D (6 bases). The germline V and J ends were trimmed by 8 bases and 7 bases, with 15 bases remaining between them. This CDR3 region has 13 residues.

The rearrangement uses TRBV2 and TRBJ2-7; no reliable D call. Trimming left V 6 bases short and J 3 bases short, with 3 bases between. Germline CDR1 SNHLY, CDR2 FYNNEI. This CDR3 has 10 amino acids. CDR3 DNA sequence: TGTGCCAGCAGCATCTACGAGCAGTACTTC. This gives the protein CASSIYEQYF.

The chain couples TRBV29-1 to TRBJ1-2, with 7 bases that match TRBD1. Germline V gene lookup returns CDR1 SQVTM and CDR2 ANQGSEA. Germline trimming cut 6 bases from V and 8 bases from J; bases unmatched to any gene: 9. This CDR3 is built from 12 residues. CDR3 DNA: TGCAGCGTCGGGGGCGACAGGGCAGGCTACACCTTC. Its protein is CSVGGDRAGYTF.

The chain links TRBV5-1 to TRBJ2-5, with a possible D match to TRBD1 (5 bases). Germline V lookup: CDR1 SGHRS, CDR2 YFSETQ. Trimming left V 2 bases short and J 0 bases short, with 11 bases between. This CDR3 contains 15 residues. CDR3 bases: TGCGCCAGCAGCTTCGGAAGACAGAACCAAGAGACCCAGTACTTC. Its translation is CASSFGRQNQETQYF.